One and the same sample provided the 32 T cell receptor beta chains below, sequenced in a study of blood T cells in healthy people across ages. Then a second PCR, running roughly 7 to 12 cycles, was carried out with a sample-barcoded 5' primer and a J-beta primer mix. A single record per CDR3 protein comes from TCRdb applying MiXCR to the 5' RACE reads. The table records around 1.5 million distinct CDR3 sequences, almost 60% of them present only once. Sequencing used blood. Source of these receptors: a man between 18 and 29 years old in good health.

In its sample, this clonotype was seen a few times. The CDR3: CASSLSERGEQFF. In DNA form, the CDR3 reads TGTGCCAGCAGTTTATCGGAGAGAGGTGAGCAGTTCTTC. This chain connects TRBV27 to TRBJ2-1; D call uncertain. Germline CDR1 reads MNHEY; CDR2 reads SMNVEV (reference sequence). Trimming stripped 0 bases from V and 9 bases from J, with 9 bases between. This CDR3 has 13 amino acids.

The chain joins TRBV12-5 to TRBJ1-1; the D gene is possibly TRBD1 (6 bases). CDR1 is LGHNT, CDR2 FRNRAP, per germline. The V and J ends lost 7 bases and 7 bases respectively, with 13 bases between them. This CDR3 spans 12 amino acids. The CDR3 protein is CASAPTGLEAFF. CDR3 bases: TGTGCTAGTGCCCCGACAGGTCTTGAAGCTTTCTTT.

The V gene is TRBV12-5, the J gene TRBJ2-1, with 10 bases matching TRBD2. Losses at the gene ends were 5 bases for V and 5 bases for J; bases not matched to a gene: 6. The CDR3 consists of 15 residues. Germline CDR1 reads LGHNT; CDR2 reads FRNRAP. CDR3 in amino acids: CASGGLAATHNEQFF. CDR3 nucleotides: TGTGCTAGTGGTGGACTAGCGGCAACACACAATGAGCAGTTCTTC.

The chain's CDR3 is CASSHGTGVVNEQYF. Here the CDR3 DNA reads TGTGCCAGCAGTCACGGGACAGGGGTGGTAAACGAGCAGTACTTC. This chain joins TRBV12-3 or TRBV12-4 and TRBJ2-7; 10 nucleotides agree with TRBD1. V dropped 5 bases and J dropped 5; count of bases not matched to a gene: 9. The CDR3 sequence is 15 residues long.

The chain carries TRBV20-1 and TRBJ2-5, with D tentatively TRBD1 (6 bases). V lost 0 bases and J lost 0, with 14 bases in between. This CDR3 region has 16 residues. Germline lookup yields CDR1 DFQATT and CDR2 SNEGSKA (reference sequence). CDR3 coding DNA: TGCAGTGCTAGAGACCCGACAGGAGCCGACCAAGAGACCCAGTACTTC. This gives the protein CSARDPTGADQETQYF.

This clonotype was seen a handful of times. Here the CDR3 reads CAITAGGPSDTQYF. The CDR3 nucleotides are TGTGCCATCACGGCGGGAGGCCCCTCCGATACGCAGTATTTT. The chain links TRBV10-3 to TRBJ2-3; TRBD2 aligns across 8 bases. Germline lookup yields CDR1 ENHRY and CDR2 SYGVKD. The CDR3 runs 14 residues. V shed 7 bases and J 6 bases; nucleotides not matched to a gene: 9.

This chain uses TRBV7-2 with TRBJ2-1, with 10 nucleotides matching TRBD1. Germline V gene data show CDR1 as SGHTA and CDR2 as FQGNSA. The CDR3 extends over 17 amino acids. With V trimmed by 6 bases and J by 5 bases, 13 bases remained unmatched. The CDR3 reads CASRKSGQGVGHNEQFF. CDR3 nucleotides: TGTGCCAGCAGAAAAAGCGGACAGGGGGTGGGACACAATGAGCAGTTCTTC.

V and J are TRBV20-1 and TRBJ2-1; weak D call: TRBD2 (5 bases). V shed 0 bases and J shed 2 bases, with 14 bases lying between them. The germline V gene has CDR1 DFQATT and CDR2 SNEGSKA (reference sequence). This CDR3 contains 16 residues. CDR3: CSARDHRGWAYNEQFF. Here the CDR3 DNA reads TGCAGTGCTAGAGATCACCGGGGATGGGCCTACAATGAGCAGTTCTTC.

The chain has TRBV7-9 and TRBJ2-1; D is unresolved. TRBJ2-7 explains the end of the DNA better; the J call may be wrong. Germline V gene lookup returns CDR1 SEHNR and CDR2 FQNEAQ (reference sequence). CDR3 length equals 14 residues. In DNA form, the CDR3 reads TGTGCCAGCAGCTTAGGAGGAAGAAACAATGAGCAGTACTTC. The encoded protein is CASSLGGRNNEQYF.

Only one count was recorded for this clonotype. The chain employs TRBV5-1 and TRBJ2-7, with D possibly being TRBD1 (6 bases). Trimming took off 3 bases at V and 3 bases at J, with 13 bases between the two ends. There are 14 residues in the CDR3. Germline V lookup: CDR1 SGHRS, CDR2 YFSETQ. CDR3 nucleotides: TGCGCCAGCAGCTACCGGGACATAGACTACGAGCAGTACTTC. This codes for CASSYRDIDYEQYF.

The chain joins TRBV20-1 to TRBJ2-5, with 9 bases fitting TRBD1. After removal of 2 bases from V and 5 bases from J, the junction contained 6 bases not matched to a gene. This CDR3 is 14 amino acids long. Germline CDR1 is DFQATT and CDR2 is SNEGSKA (reference sequence). The CDR3 protein is CSARSGTGFETQYF. DNA for the CDR3: TGCAGTGCTAGATCCGGGACAGGGTTTGAGACCCAGTACTTC.

This chain uses TRBV6-6 with TRBJ2-5; D is uncertain. CDR1 and CDR2 (germline): MNHNY, SVGAGI (reference sequence). V dropped 2 bases and J dropped 11 bases, with 12 bases sitting between them. The CDR3 has 12 residues. The CDR3 DNA reads as TGTGCCAGCAGTTACATTGACAATGAGCAGTACTTC. Amino acid sequence: CASSYIDNEQYF.

In its sample, this clonotype was seen a few times. The chain uses TRBV11-2 and TRBJ2-7; D gene uncertain. The CDR3 has 14 residues. Trimming removed 0 bases from V and 5 bases from J, with 11 bases in between. Per the germline V gene, CDR1 is SGHAT and CDR2 is FQNNGV. This CDR3 is CASSLENLLNEQYF. The CDR3 DNA reads as TGTGCCAGCAGCTTAGAAAACCTCCTAAACGAGCAGTACTTC.

The chain employs TRBV25-1 and TRBJ2-5; 7 bases map to TRBD1. The assigned J gene may be wrong: the sequence end matches TRBJ2-7 better. The germline V gene encodes CDR1 MGHDK and CDR2 SYGVNS. There are 13 residues in the CDR3. The CDR3 bases are TGTGCCAGCGCTCCGGGACAGCACTACGAGCAGTACTTC. Protein product: CASAPGQHYEQYF.

The chain recombines TRBV6-5 with TRBJ1-1, with D unclear. The CDR3 consists of 12 residues. CDR1 is MNHEY, CDR2 SVGAGI, per germline. The V and J ends lost 1 base and 8 bases respectively, with 8 bases between them. CDR3 bases: TGTGCCAGCAGTTACTTACTTGGGGAAGCTTTCTTT. This encodes CASSYLLGEAFF.

This clonotype was counted a single time. The genes are TRBV6-1 and TRBJ2-3; tentative D call: TRBD2 (5 bases). Germline lookup yields CDR1 MNHNS and CDR2 SASEGT. This CDR3 has 15 amino acids. The V gene lost 1 base and the J gene lost 0 bases, with 8 bases spanning the gap. The CDR3 spells CASSEDRTSTDTQYF. The CDR3 DNA sequence: TGTGCCAGCAGTGAAGATCGGACTAGCACAGATACGCAGTATTTT.

V is TRBV7-2 and J is TRBJ1-5; tentative D call: TRBD1 (6 bases). The CDR3 covers 15 residues. Germline CDR1 and CDR2: SGHTA and FQGNSA. V shed 4 bases and J shed 0 bases, with 10 bases lying between them. The CDR3 region has the DNA TGTGCCAGCAGCTCAGGGGTCTCTAGCAATCAGCCCCAGCATTTT. This encodes CASSSGVSSNQPQHF.

The rearrangement uses TRBV18 and TRBJ1-2; 7 bases align to TRBD1. The J segment lost 4 bases and the V segment lost 4 bases, leaving 6 bases of the junction unmatched. This CDR3 spans 14 amino acids. CDR1 and CDR2 from the germline V gene are KGHSH and LQKENI. This CDR3 is CASSHVGDSYGYTF. CDR3 DNA sequence: TGTGCCAGCTCACATGTGGGGGACAGCTATGGCTACACCTTC. Based on the CDR3 plus reference TRBV18 and TRBJ1-2, the full variable domain is NAGVMQNPRHLVRRRGQEARLRCSPMKGHSHVYWYRQLPEEGLKFMVYLQKENIIDESGMPKERFSAEFPKEGPSILRIQQVVRGDSAAYFCASSHVGDSYGYTFGSGTRLTVV.

The chain is built from TRBV6-2 or TRBV6-3 and TRBJ2-3; a weak D match, TRBD2 (5 bases). Trimming shortened V by 8 bases and J by 2 bases, and 23 bases separated the two germline ends. The CDR3 has 17 residues. CDR1 and CDR2 from the germline V gene are MNHEY and SVGEGT. The CDR3 sequence: CASSSPRTPKATDTQYF. CDR3 DNA: TGTGCCAGCTCTTCTCCCCGGACTCCGAAGGCCACAGATACGCAGTATTTT.

The chain is built from TRBV12-3 or TRBV12-4 and TRBJ2-7; 8 positions agree with TRBD1. J gave up 6 bases and V 5 bases, and 6 bases lay outside the gene matches. CDR3 length: 13 residues. CDR3 nucleotide sequence: TGTGCCAGCAGTGCCACGACAGGGGCCGAGCAGTACTTC. This codes for CASSATTGAEQYF.

The chain joins TRBV29-1 to TRBJ2-4; D is possibly TRBD1 or TRBD2 (6 bases each). V was pared by 7 bases and J by 6 bases, with 13 bases between. Germline CDR1 SQVTM, CDR2 ANQGSEA. The CDR3 consists of 12 residues. The CDR3 region is CSAAEGGNIQYF. CDR3 in DNA: TGCAGCGCTGCCGAGGGGGGAAACATTCAGTACTTC.

This clonotype was detected a few times. CDR3 nucleotide sequence: TGTGCCAGCAGTGAAGAGCCCTCTGGGGCCAACGTCCTGACTTTC. Translation: CASSEEPSGANVLTF. The V and J genes are TRBV2 and TRBJ2-6; D call uncertain. CDR3 length: 15 residues. Trimming shortened V by 1 base and J by 0 bases, and 4 bases separated the two germline ends. Germline CDR1 and CDR2: SNHLY and FYNNEI.

The rearrangement uses TRBV20-1 and TRBJ2-3; TRBD2 matches 16 bases. Per germline, CDR1 DFQATT and CDR2 SNEGSKA (reference sequence). The V segment lost 6 bases and the J segment 2 bases; nucleotides outside the gene matches: 8. CDR3 length: 17 residues. This chain's CDR3 is CSAKGLAGGQNTDTQYF. The CDR3 bases are TGCAGTGCAAAGGGACTAGCGGGAGGGCAAAACACAGATACGCAGTATTTT.

CDR3 sequence: CASSWTGEAFF. Written as DNA, the CDR3 is TGTGCCAGTAGTTGGACAGGTGAAGCTTTCTTT. The V gene is TRBV19, the J gene TRBJ1-1; TRBD1 agrees at 7 bases. Germline loops: CDR1 LNHDA, CDR2 SQIVND (reference sequence). The V gene end was trimmed by 5 bases and the J gene end by 7 bases; junction bases not matched to a gene: 1. The CDR3 runs 11 residues.

This clonotype was counted only a few times. The rearrangement joins TRBV20-1 to TRBJ2-5; TRBD2 aligns across 14 bases. The end of the DNA aligns better with TRBJ2-7, so the J call may be wrong. The germline CDR1 and CDR2 sequences are DFQATT and SNEGSKA (reference sequence). This CDR3 is 18 amino acids long. The CDR3 DNA reads as TGCAGTGCTAGGGCCCTGACTAGCGGGAGGGCCCCCCTCTACGAGCAGTACTTC. Encoded protein: CSARALTSGRAPLYEQYF.

The chain is built from TRBV28 and TRBJ1-1; D is uncertain. The CDR3 covers 14 residues. The germline CDR1 and CDR2 sequences are MDHEN and SYDVKM. The germline V and J ends were trimmed by 6 bases and 0 bases, with 11 bases remaining between them. CDR3: CASRHDGMNTEAFF. The CDR3 bases are TGTGCCAGCAGGCACGACGGAATGAACACTGAAGCTTTCTTT.

This clonotype occurred a few times. This chain links TRBV10-2 with TRBJ2-5, with a tentative D call TRBD2 (6 bases). There are 12 residues in the CDR3. The germline gives CDR1 WSHSY, CDR2 SAAADI. The V and J ends lost 6 bases and 8 bases respectively, with 13 bases between them. CDR3 DNA sequence: TGCGCCAGCAGAACAGGCGGGAATACCCAGTACTTC. This codes for CASRTGGNTQYF.

The chain uses TRBV29-1 and TRBJ2-1; D is perhaps TRBD2 (5 bases). The DNA end favors TRBJ2-7, so the J call may be wrong. This CDR3 has 14 amino acids. Germline V gives CDR1 SQVTM, CDR2 ANQGSEA. The CDR3 DNA follows: TGCAGCGCCCCGGGGAGATACTCCTACAATGAGCAGTACTTC. Protein: CSAPGRYSYNEQYF.

CDR3 DNA sequence: TGTGCCAGCAGTGAGTACGCTCCGGGCCAGGGCACAGATACGCAGTATTTT. It encodes CASSEYAPGQGTDTQYF. The rearrangement links TRBV6-1 to TRBJ2-3, with D unclear. Looked up from germline, CDR1 is MNHNS and CDR2 is SASEGT. Trimming shortened V by 3 bases and J by 1 base, and 17 bases separated the two germline ends. The CDR3 is 17 residues long.

V and J are TRBV15 and TRBJ2-5, with TRBD1 identical over 9 bases. Germline V lookup: CDR1 LNHNV, CDR2 YYDKDF (reference sequence). The ends lost 4 bases at V and 2 bases at J; junction bases unmatched: 5. CDR3 length: 15 residues. CDR3 protein: CATSTWTGEQETQYF. CDR3 nucleotides: TGTGCCACCAGCACCTGGACAGGGGAACAAGAGACCCAGTACTTC.

J is TRBJ1-5 and V is TRBV10-3; a possible D gene is TRBD1 (6 bases). The germline V and J ends were trimmed by 3 bases and 5 bases, with 14 bases remaining between them. Germline V gives CDR1 ENHRY, CDR2 SYGVKD. The CDR3 has 15 amino acids. This CDR3 is CAISEDRLVHQPQHF. In nucleotides, the CDR3 is TGTGCCATCAGTGAAGACAGGCTGGTCCATCAGCCCCAGCATTTT.

The chain links TRBV11-2 to TRBJ2-3; 7 bases fit TRBD1. Germline CDR1 is SGHAT and CDR2 is FQNNGV. The CDR3 is made up of 17 amino acids. Losses at the gene ends were 1 base for V and 2 bases for J; bases not matched to a gene: 9. CDR3 sequence: CASSLGANTGDTDTQYF. DNA of the CDR3: TGTGCCAGCAGCTTAGGGGCCAACACAGGGGACACAGATACGCAGTATTTT.